The T cell receptor beta chain under discussion was sequenced for a study of blood T cell repertoires in COVID-19. Overall study context: T cells, B-cell-depleted T cells, or PBMCs supplied cDNA or gDNA.

Measured with immunoSEQ multiplex PCR; TCRdb has only the in-frame clones, and not every one. The table has approximately 210,000 clones, around 82% seen once. The ends were cut back, 4 bases at V and 0 bases at J, with 10 bases in the middle. The CDR3 is made up of 15 amino acids. Germline loops: CDR1 SGHTA, CDR2 FQGNSA. This clone was recorded a few times. The sequencing input was PBMCs or T cells enriched from blood (not recorded which). The chain couples TRBV7-2 to TRBJ1-3; a possible D gene is TRBD1 (6 bases). This receptor was taken from a woman between 50 and 59 years old with acute COVID-19. CDR3 bases: TGTGCCAGCAGCTCAGGACAGAGCTCTGGAAACACCATATATTTT. This encodes CASSSGQSSGNTIYF.